This T cell receptor (beta chain) was profiled in a study of T cell responses to AZD1222 COVID-19 vaccine. Study-wide findings and caveats: A mostly white British donor set with more females was recruited, and clonal diversity was possibly underestimated.

This clone occurred once. The antigen is undetermined. TCRdb keeps only in-frame clones here, not all; method: immunoSEQ multiplex PCR. The sample carries roughly 150,000 clones, around 91% recorded once. Trimming pared 1 base from V and 5 bases from J, leaving 11 bases between. CDR3 length: 15 amino acids. CDR1 is SEHNR, CDR2 FQNEAQ, per germline (reference sequence). The sequence came from an adult who received the AZD1222 COVID-19 vaccine. The gene calls are TRBV7-9 and TRBJ1-4, with D maybe TRBD1 (5 bases). The material sequenced was peripheral blood, taken 28 days after the second AZD1222 dose. CDR3 amino acids: CASSLDQGGNEKLFF. Here the CDR3 DNA reads TGTGCCAGCAGCTTAGATCAGGGTGGGAATGAAAAACTGTTTTTT.